The 15 T cell receptor beta chains reported below all come from one sample, sequenced in a study of cytomegalovirus exposure and HLA in healthy donors. PCR employed 60 Vbeta and 13 Jbeta primers. Assay: immunoSEQ multiplex PCR; the TCRdb copy retains only in-frame clones and omits some. The table includes 200,000 to 250,000 clones, 80% to 85% detected once. Sequencing input: PBMCs. All receptors derive from a boy aged 2 to 10 in good health and CMV-seronegative.

The chain employs TRBV13 and TRBJ2-1; 14 positions match TRBD2. Per germline, CDR1 PRHDT and CDR2 FYEKMQ (reference sequence). CDR3 size: 15 residues. V was pared by 1 base and J by 15 bases, with 8 bases of the junction left unmatched. CDR3 bases: TGTGCCAGCAGCTTAGAAGCGACTAGCGGGAGGGCCCTGTTCTTC. It codes for CASSLEATSGRALFF. Full variable domain (outside the CDR3, taken from reference TRBV13 and TRBJ2-1): AAGVIQSPRHLIKEKRETATLKCYPIPRHDTVYWYQQGPGQDPQFLISFYEKMQSDKGSIPDRFSAQQFSDYHSELNMSSLELGDSALYFCASSLEATSGRALFFGPGTRLTVL.

The sample holds one count of this clone. The genes are TRBV5-5 and TRBJ2-1, with D possibly being TRBD2 (6 bases). Germline lookup yields CDR1 SGHKS and CDR2 YYEKEE (reference sequence). V dropped 6 bases and J dropped 3 bases, with 19 bases sitting between them. The CDR3 covers 16 residues. The CDR3 DNA follows: TGTGCCAGCATGGTCATGACGGGAGAGTTCTACAATGAGCAGTTCTTC. Translation gives CASMVMTGEFYNEQFF.

V is TRBV9 and J is TRBJ2-6; TRBD2 is a possible D gene (5 bases). V was pared by 4 bases and J by 1 base, with 21 bases between. Per germline, CDR1 SGDLS and CDR2 YYNGEE. The CDR3 has 19 residues. CDR3 sequence (DNA): TGTGCCAGCAGCTTTACTCTACTAGAGGGTAGGTCTGGGGCCAACGTCCTGACTTTC. Translated: CASSFTLLEGRSGANVLTF.

Regarding this clone: Other DNA sequences from this sample encode an identical CDR3 as well. The chain recombines TRBV19 with TRBJ1-2; D is unclear. V lost 2 bases and J lost 6, with 7 bases in between. Per germline, CDR1 LNHDA and CDR2 SQIVND (reference sequence). The CDR3 spans 12 residues. CDR3 region: CASSISGNGYTF. The CDR3 region has the DNA TGTGCCAGTAGTATATCGGGAAATGGCTACACCTTC.

This sequence joins TRBV19 and TRBJ2-2; 9 bases agree with TRBD2. This CDR3 is built from 17 residues. Looked up from germline, CDR1 is LNHDA and CDR2 is SQIVND (reference sequence). J lost 6 bases, V lost 10 bases, and 18 bases had no gene match. For the CDR3, the DNA is TGTGCCACCCGCAGGTTGTCGGGACTAGCATTCGCCGGGGAGCTGTTTTTT. Encoded protein: CATRRLSGLAFAGELFF.

The gene calls are TRBV6-6 and TRBJ2-2, with 7 bases identical to TRBD1. The CDR3 length is 15 residues. CDR1 MNHNY and CDR2 SVGAGI come from the germline V gene (reference sequence). Trimming at V came to 5 bases and at J to 3 bases, leaving 6 bases not matched to a gene. The CDR3 here is CASSRDSTDTGELFF. CDR3 DNA sequence: TGTGCCAGCAGTCGGGACAGCACCGACACCGGGGAGCTGTTTTTT.

J is TRBJ2-5 and V is TRBV7-2, with D possibly being TRBD1 (6 bases). Germline-derived CDR1 and CDR2 are SGHTA and FQGNSA. CDR3 size: 13 residues. The ends were cut back, 2 bases at V and 5 bases at J, with 9 bases in the middle. The CDR3 DNA is TGTGCCAGCAGCTTAAACAGGGTGGAGACCCAGTACTTC. This sequence encodes CASSLNRVETQYF.

This chain uses TRBV6-1 with TRBJ2-7, with a tentative D call TRBD1 (6 bases). The CDR3 is made up of 13 amino acids. Germline values: CDR1 MNHNS, CDR2 SASEGT. The ends were cut back, 3 bases at V and 4 bases at J, with 10 bases in the middle. The CDR3 protein is CASSDTTGYEQYF. The CDR3 coding sequence is TGTGCCAGCAGTGACACTACAGGGTACGAGCAGTACTTC.

This clone was recorded only once. The rearrangement uses TRBV5-8 and TRBJ2-6, with D tentatively TRBD1 (6 bases). CDR1 and CDR2 from the germline V gene are SGHTS and YDEGEE. CDR3 length: 15 residues. The ends were cut back, 5 bases at V and 1 base at J, with 10 bases in the middle. This CDR3 reads CASREGGSGANVLTF. CDR3 coding DNA: TGTGCCAGCAGGGAAGGGGGTTCTGGGGCCAACGTCCTGACTTTC.

V usage is TRBV29-1 and J usage is TRBJ1-2; the D gene is possibly TRBD1 (6 bases). CDR1 and CDR2 from the germline V gene are SQVTM and ANQGSEA. CDR3 length equals 16 residues. Trimming took off 4 bases at V and 4 bases at J, with 22 bases between the two ends. CDR3 nucleotides: TGCAGCGTTGGTAGGTCGCCCCCCCAGGGGATCTATGGCTACACCTTC. Translation gives CSVGRSPPQGIYGYTF.

This clone came up a few times. The rearrangement joins TRBV5-1 to TRBJ2-7, with TRBD1 identical over 9 bases. With 7 bases clipped from V and 6 bases from J, the junction kept 5 bases outside the gene matches. This CDR3 spans 12 amino acids. Germline CDR1 is SGHRS and CDR2 is YFSETQ. CDR3 DNA: TGCGCCAGCGTGGGACAGGGCTGCGAGCAGTACTTC. Amino acids: CASVGQGCEQYF. The full variable domain, completed using reference TRBV5-1 and TRBJ2-7, is KAGVTQTPRYLIKTRGQQVTLSCSPISGHRSVSWYQQTPGQGLQFLFEYFSETQRNKGNFPGRFSGRQFSNSRSEMNVSTLELGDSALYLCASVGQGCEQYFGPGTRLTVT.

This clone was counted between two and nine times. V gene TRBV2 combines with J gene TRBJ1-1; D gene ambiguous. Trimming took 2 bases from V and 5 from J, leaving 12 bases between them. CDR3 length equals 14 residues. CDR1 and CDR2 (germline): SNHLY, FYNNEI. The CDR3 DNA reads as TGTGCCAGCAGTGAACTGGGAAGAGGGACTGAAGCTTTCTTT. The encoded protein is CASSELGRGTEAFF.

This rearrangement joins TRBV7-2 to TRBJ2-7, with 11 bases that match TRBD2. From germline, CDR1 is SGHTA and CDR2 FQGNSA. Trimming removed 4 bases from V and 2 bases from J; junction bases left unmatched: 4. This CDR3 region has 15 residues. CDR3 amino acids: CASSSTSGGAYEQYF. The CDR3, as DNA: TGTGCCAGCAGCTCAACTAGCGGGGGTGCCTACGAGCAGTACTTC.

This clone has just one count. The chain combines TRBV5-5 with TRBJ1-2, with TRBD1 matching 10 bases. Losses at the gene ends were 0 bases for V and 3 bases for J; bases not matched to a gene: 2. Per the germline V gene, CDR1 is SGHKS and CDR2 is YYEKEE (reference sequence). The CDR3 covers 15 residues. CDR3 sequence: CASSLGQGAHYGYTF. The DNA of the CDR3 is TGTGCCAGCAGCTTGGGACAGGGGGCCCACTATGGCTACACCTTC.

The CDR3 region is CASSLELGRGYEQYF. CDR3 bases: TGTGCCAGCAGCTTGGAACTAGGGCGGGGGTACGAGCAGTACTTC. The chain joins TRBV5-5 to TRBJ2-7; 7 positions match TRBD2. Germline loops: CDR1 SGHKS, CDR2 YYEKEE (reference sequence). This CDR3 region has 15 residues. V gave up 0 bases and J gave up 4 bases; unmatched junction bases: 7. Combining the CDR3 with reference TRBV5-5 and TRBJ2-7 gives the whole variable domain DAGVTQSPTHLIKTRGQQVTLRCSPISGHKSVSWYQQVLGQGPQFIFQYYEKEERGRGNFPDRFSARQFPNYSSELNVNALLLGDSALYLCASSLELGRGYEQYFGPGTRLTVT.